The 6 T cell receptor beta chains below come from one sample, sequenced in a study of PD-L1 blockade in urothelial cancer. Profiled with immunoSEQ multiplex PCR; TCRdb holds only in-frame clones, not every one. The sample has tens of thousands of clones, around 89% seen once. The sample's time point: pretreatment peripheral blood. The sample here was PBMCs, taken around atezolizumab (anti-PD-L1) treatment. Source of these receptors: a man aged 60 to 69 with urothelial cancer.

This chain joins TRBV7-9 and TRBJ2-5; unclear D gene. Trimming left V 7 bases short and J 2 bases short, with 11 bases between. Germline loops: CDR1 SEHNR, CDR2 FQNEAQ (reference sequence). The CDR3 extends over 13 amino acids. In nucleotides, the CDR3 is TGTGCCAGCACCCTGAACAGTCAAGAGACCCAGTACTTC. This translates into CASTLNSQETQYF.

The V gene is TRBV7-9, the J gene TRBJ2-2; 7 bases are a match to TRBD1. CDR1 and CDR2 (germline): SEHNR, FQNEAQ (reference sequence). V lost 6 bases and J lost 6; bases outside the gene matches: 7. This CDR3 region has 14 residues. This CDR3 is CASRTGTAPGELFF. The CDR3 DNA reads TGTGCCAGCAGGACCGGGACAGCGCCCGGGGAGCTGTTTTTT.

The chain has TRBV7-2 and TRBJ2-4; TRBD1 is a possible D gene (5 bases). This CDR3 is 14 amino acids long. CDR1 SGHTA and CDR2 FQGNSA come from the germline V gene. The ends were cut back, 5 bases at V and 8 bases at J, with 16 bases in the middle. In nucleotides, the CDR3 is TGTGCCAGCAGCCGGTCAGGGATTGGAGACATTCAGTACTTC. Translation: CASSRSGIGDIQYF.

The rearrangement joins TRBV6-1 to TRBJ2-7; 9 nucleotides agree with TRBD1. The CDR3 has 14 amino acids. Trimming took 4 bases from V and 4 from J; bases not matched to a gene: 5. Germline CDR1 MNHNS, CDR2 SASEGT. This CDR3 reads CASSVQGAGYEQYF. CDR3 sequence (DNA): TGTGCCAGCAGTGTACAGGGGGCGGGGTACGAGCAGTACTTC.

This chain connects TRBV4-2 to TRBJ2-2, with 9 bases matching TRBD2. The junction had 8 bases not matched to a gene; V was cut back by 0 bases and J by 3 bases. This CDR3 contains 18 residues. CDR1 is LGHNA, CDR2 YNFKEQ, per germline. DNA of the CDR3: TGTGCCAGCAGCCAAGAGAATCCGACTAGCGGTCACACCGGGGAGCTGTTTTTT. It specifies CASSQENPTSGHTGELFF.

CDR3: CSGGGLTDTQYF. CDR3 nucleotides: TGCAGCGGGGGGGGGCTAACAGATACGCAGTATTTT. This chain uses TRBV29-1 with TRBJ2-3, with D possibly TRBD2 on 7 matching bases. This CDR3 is 12 amino acids long. The V end was cut by 7 bases, the J end by 3 bases, with 11 bases between. The germline CDR1 and CDR2 sequences are SQVTM and ANQGSEA.